The present TCR beta chain was sequenced within a study of Ad26.COV2.S vaccination and SARS-CoV-2 variants. Study information: By the intramuscular route, Ad26.COV2.S was given once, or twice 56 days apart. Notes on the study in general: Similar non-spike TCR breadth was observed in recipients of vaccine and of placebo.

For this clone: The antigen remains unidentified.

The ends were cut back, 5 bases at V and 1 base at J, with 12 bases in the middle. The length of the CDR3 is 14 residues. Germline lookup yields CDR1 SGDLS and CDR2 YYNGEE. Treatment of the sample: around 19 received Ad26.COV2.S at low or high dose, single or two shots; 5 received placebo; per-sample allocation not given. Sampling happened 63 days after the first vaccine or placebo injection. Repertoires were generated with immunoSEQ multiplex PCR, while TCRdb's copy carries only in-frame clones and drops some. Of about 350,000 clones listed, more than 85% were seen once; the top ten hold approximately 5%.

Sequences were derived from peripheral blood, sampled in a trial of Ad26.COV2.S vaccine versus placebo. The receptor was derived from a person between 18 and 65 years old who received the Ad26.COV2.S COVID-19 vaccine or a placebo. The chain uses TRBV9 and TRBJ1-2; no clear D gene. CDR3 nucleotides: TGTGCCAGCAGTAGTTTCACCGGTAACTATGGCTACACCTTC. It codes for CASSSFTGNYGYTF.